This record covers a single T cell receptor (beta chain). The data stem from a study of patients and donors after allogeneic stem cell transplantation. TCRdb re-analysed the RT-PCR reads in MiXCR, keeping a single row per CDR3 protein. This sample has 90,000 to 120,000 distinct CDR3 sequences, with about a third found just once. Trimming pared 4 bases from V and 10 bases from J, leaving 26 bases between. CDR1 is ENHRY and CDR2 is SYGVKD in the germline V gene. There are 16 residues in the CDR3. The sequence came from a human donor who was either an allogeneic HSCT recipient or a stem cell or donor lymphocyte infusion donor (not recorded which). It is not recorded whose cells these are; they may come from a transplant donor. The chain joins TRBV10-3 to TRBJ2-7; D may be TRBD1 (7 bases). Sample: blood, either unsorted or a sorted T cell fraction (not recorded which). The CDR3: CAISGTTGATRIPQYF. The CDR3 DNA sequence: TGTGCCATCAGTGGGACTACAGGGGCTACGAGGATCCCCCAGTACTTC.